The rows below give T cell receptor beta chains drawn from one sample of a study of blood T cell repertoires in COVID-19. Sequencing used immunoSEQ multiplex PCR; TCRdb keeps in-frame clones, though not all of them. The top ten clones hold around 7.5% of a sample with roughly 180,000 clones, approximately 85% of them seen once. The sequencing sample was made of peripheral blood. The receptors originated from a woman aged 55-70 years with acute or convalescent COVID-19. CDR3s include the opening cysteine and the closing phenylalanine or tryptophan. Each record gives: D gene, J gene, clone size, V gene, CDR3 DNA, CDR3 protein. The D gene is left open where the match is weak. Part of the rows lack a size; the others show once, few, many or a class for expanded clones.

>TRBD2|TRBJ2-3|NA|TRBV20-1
TGCAGTGCTAGTCCCATAGCGGGAGGGCCAATAGATACGCAGTATTTT
CSASPIAGGPIDTQYF
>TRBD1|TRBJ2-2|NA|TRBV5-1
TGCGCCAGCAGCTTGCAAGGACAGGGATGGACCGGGGAGCTGTTTTTT
CASSLQGQGWTGELFF
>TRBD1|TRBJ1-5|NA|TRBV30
TGTGCCTGGAGTCCCCCGGGAATTGGGCAGGGGGTCAATCAGCCCCAGCATTTT
CAWSPPGIGQGVNQPQHF
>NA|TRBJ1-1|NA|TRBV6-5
TGTGCCAGCAGCCTCGGCTCGGGGGTTACTGAAGCTTTCTTT
CASSLGSGVTEAFF
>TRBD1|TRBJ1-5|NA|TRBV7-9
TGTGCCAGCAGCCTGACAGGGGGCGGTCAGCCCCAGCATTTT
CASSLTGGGQPQHF
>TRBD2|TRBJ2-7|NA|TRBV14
TGTGCCAGCAGCCTACTAGCGGGAAGTTACGAGCAGTACTTC
CASSLLAGSYEQYF
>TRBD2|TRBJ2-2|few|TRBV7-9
TGTGCCAGTACCCTCACTGGGGGAGGGCCGAACACCGGGGAGCTGTTTTTT
CASTLTGGGPNTGELFF
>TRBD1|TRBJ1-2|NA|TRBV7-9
TGTGCCAGCACCGAGACAGGGTTTGATGGCTACACCTTC
CASTETGFDGYTF
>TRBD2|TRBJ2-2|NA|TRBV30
TGTGCCTGGAGACGGGAGGGACCGGGTTCTGGGGAGCTGTTTTTT
CAWRREGPGSGELFF
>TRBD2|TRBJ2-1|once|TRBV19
TGTGCCAGTCGACTAGCGGGAGGGAGTAGTGAGCAGTTCTTC
CASRLAGGSSEQFF
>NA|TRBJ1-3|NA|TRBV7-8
TGTGCCAGCAGCTTGGAGTCTCGCTCTGGAAACACCATATATTTT
CASSLESRSGNTIYF
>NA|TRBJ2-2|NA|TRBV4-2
TGTGCCAGCAGCCAAGAGGGGGCCACCGGGGAGCTGTTTTTT
CASSQEGATGELFF
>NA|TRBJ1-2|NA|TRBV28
TGTGCCAGCAGATCGGGACACCTCACGGTCGGTGGCTACACCTTC
CASRSGHLTVGGYTF
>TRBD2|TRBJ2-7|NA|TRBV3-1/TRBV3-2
TGTGCCAGCAGCCAGGGGACTAGCGGGAACGAGCAGTACTTC
CASSQGTSGNEQYF
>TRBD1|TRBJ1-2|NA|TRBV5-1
TGCGCCAGCACCCCTGACAGGGTTGGGGCTAACTATGGCTACACCTTC
CASTPDRVGANYGYTF
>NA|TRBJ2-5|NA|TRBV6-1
TGTGCCAGCAGTGAAGCAACGGGACTCAAAGAGACCCAGTACTTC
CASSEATGLKETQYF
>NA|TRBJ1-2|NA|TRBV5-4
TGTGCCAGCAGCTTGGCGTCTAGCTATGGCTACACCTTC
CASSLASSYGYTF
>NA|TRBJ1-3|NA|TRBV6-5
TGTGCCAGCTTACAGGGTACCCCTGGAAACACCATATATTTT
CASLQGTPGNTIYF
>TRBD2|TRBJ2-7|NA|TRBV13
TGTGCCAGCAGACACGGGACTAGCGGCCCCTACGAGCAGTACTTC
CASRHGTSGPYEQYF
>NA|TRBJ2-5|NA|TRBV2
TGTGCCAGCAGTAACTCGGGACTCCGCCAAGGGACCCAGTACTTC
CASSNSGLRQGTQYF
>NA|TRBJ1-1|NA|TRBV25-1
TGTGCCAGCAGTGCTCTCGACACTGAAGCTTTCTTT
CASSALDTEAFF
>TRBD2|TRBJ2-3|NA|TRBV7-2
TGTGCCAGCAGCGCCGGGGGGGGCCGCACAGATACGCAGTATTTT
CASSAGGGRTDTQYF
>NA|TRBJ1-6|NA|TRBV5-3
TGTGCCAGAAGACGGGATCGGGAAGTCCCCTATAATTCACCCCTCCACTTT
CARRRDREVPYNSPLHF
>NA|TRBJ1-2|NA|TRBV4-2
TGTGCCAGCAGCCAAGATGACCAGGGTATACCCTTGGGTGGCTACACCTTC
CASSQDDQGIPLGGYTF
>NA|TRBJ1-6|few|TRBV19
TGTGCCAGTAAAACAGGACCGGATAATTCACCCCTCCACTTT
CASKTGPDNSPLHF
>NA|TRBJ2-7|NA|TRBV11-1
TGTGCCAGCAGCTTAGATAGGAGCTACGAGCAGTACTTC
CASSLDRSYEQYF
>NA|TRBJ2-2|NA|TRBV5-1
TGCGCCAGCAGAGACGGACAGCCTAACACCGGGGAGCTGTTTTTT
CASRDGQPNTGELFF
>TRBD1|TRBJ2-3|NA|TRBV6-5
TGTGCCAGCAAAAAGTCTCAGGGGGCGGATACGCAGTATTTT
CASKKSQGADTQYF
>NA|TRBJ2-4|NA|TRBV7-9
TGTGCCAGCAGCCCTCAGGGGGCCGGGGAGGGAAACATTCAGTACTTC
CASSPQGAGEGNIQYF
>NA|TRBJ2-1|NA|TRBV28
TGTGCCAGCAGGCCCCTCCCGGGGAGGCAGTTCTTC
CASRPLPGRQFF
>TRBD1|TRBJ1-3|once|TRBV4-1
TGCGCCAGCAGCCAGATGGGACAGGGAATACGTACGAAGGAAAACACCATATATTTT
CASSQMGQGIRTKENTIYF